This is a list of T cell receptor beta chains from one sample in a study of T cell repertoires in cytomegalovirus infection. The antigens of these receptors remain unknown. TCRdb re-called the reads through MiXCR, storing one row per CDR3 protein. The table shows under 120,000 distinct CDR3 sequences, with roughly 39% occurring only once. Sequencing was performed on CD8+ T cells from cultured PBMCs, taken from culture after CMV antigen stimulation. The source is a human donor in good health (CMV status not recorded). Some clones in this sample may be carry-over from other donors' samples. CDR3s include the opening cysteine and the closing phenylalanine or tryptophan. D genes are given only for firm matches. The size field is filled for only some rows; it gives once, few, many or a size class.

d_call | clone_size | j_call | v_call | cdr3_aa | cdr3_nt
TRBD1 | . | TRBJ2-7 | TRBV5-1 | CASSLGQGAVEQYF | TGCGCCAGCAGCTTGGGTCAGGGGGCTGTCGAGCAGTACTTC
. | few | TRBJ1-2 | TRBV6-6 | CASTPDGYYGYTF | TGTGCCAGCACTCCCGACGGCTACTATGGCTACACCTTC
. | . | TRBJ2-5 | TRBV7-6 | CASSLASETQYF | TGTGCCAGCAGCTTAGCGTCGGAGACCCAGTACTTC
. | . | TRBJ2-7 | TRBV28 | CASSLSTTSPTYEQYF | TGTGCCAGCAGTTTATCTACGACCTCTCCAACCTACGAGCAGTACTTC
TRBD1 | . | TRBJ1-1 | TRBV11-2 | CASSLDDREVTEAFF | TGTGCCAGCAGCTTAGATGACAGGGAAGTTACTGAAGCTTTCTTT
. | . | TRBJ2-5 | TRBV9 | CASSARLGQETQYF | TGTGCCAGCAGCGCAAGACTAGGGCAAGAGACCCAGTACTTC
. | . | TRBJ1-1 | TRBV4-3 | CASSQSDSNTEAFF | TGCGCCAGCAGCCAGTCGGACAGCAACACTGAAGCTTTCTTT
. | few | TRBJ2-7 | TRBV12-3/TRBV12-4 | CASSPGTVAQEQYF | TGTGCCAGCAGTCCCGGGACCGTCGCGCAGGAGCAGTACTTC
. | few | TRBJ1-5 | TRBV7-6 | CASSLATGDQPQHF | TGTGCCAGCAGCTTAGCGACGGGGGATCAGCCCCAGCATTTT
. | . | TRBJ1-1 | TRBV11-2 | CASTPLFLPNTEAFF | TGTGCCAGCACACCTCTATTTCTCCCGAACACTGAAGCTTTCTTT
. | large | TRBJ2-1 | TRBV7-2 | CASGQTSYNEQFF | TGTGCCAGCGGCCAAACCTCCTACAATGAGCAGTTCTTC
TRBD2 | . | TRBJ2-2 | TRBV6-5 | CASSYGTSENTGELFF | TGTGCCAGCAGTTACGGGACTAGCGAGAACACCGGGGAGCTGTTTTTT
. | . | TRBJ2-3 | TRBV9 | CASSVEGGAPLTDTQYF | TGTGCCAGCAGCGTAGAGGGGGGGGCCCCCCTCACAGATACGCAGTATTTT
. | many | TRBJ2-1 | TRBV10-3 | CAISEWSSYNEQFF | TGTGCCATCAGTGAATGGTCCTCCTACAATGAGCAGTTCTTC
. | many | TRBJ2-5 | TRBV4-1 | CASSLGSPQGFQETQYF | TGCGCCAGCAGCCTCGGTTCCCCCCAGGGCTTCCAAGAGACCCAGTACTTC
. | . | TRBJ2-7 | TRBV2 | CASSAGGSSYEQYF | TGTGCCAGCAGTGCTGGGGGGTCCTCCTACGAGCAGTACTTC
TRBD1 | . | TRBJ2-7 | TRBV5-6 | CASSLAGTGYYEQYF | TGTGCCAGCAGCCTAGCAGGGACAGGGTACTACGAGCAGTACTTC
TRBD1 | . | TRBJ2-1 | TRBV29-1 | CSALGQINEQFF | TGCAGCGCCCTGGGACAGATTAATGAGCAGTTCTTC
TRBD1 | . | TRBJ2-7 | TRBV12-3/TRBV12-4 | CASSFEGTENYEQYF | TGTGCCAGCAGTTTTGAAGGGACAGAGAACTACGAGCAGTACTTC
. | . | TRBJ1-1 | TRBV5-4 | CASSLTGTLNTEAFF | TGTGCCAGCAGCTTAACGGGGACGTTGAACACTGAAGCTTTCTTT
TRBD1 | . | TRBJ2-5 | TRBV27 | CASSLRDRAGETQYF | TGTGCCAGCAGTTTGAGGGACAGGGCGGGGGAGACCCAGTACTTC
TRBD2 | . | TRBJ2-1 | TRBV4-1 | CASSPTGGDYNEQFF | TGCGCCAGCAGCCCGACGGGGGGGGACTACAATGAGCAGTTCTTC